The 14 T cell receptor beta chains reported below all come from one sample, sequenced in a study of cytomegalovirus exposure and HLA in healthy donors. Both 60 Vbeta primers and 13 Jbeta primers went into the PCR. Assay: immunoSEQ multiplex PCR; the TCRdb copy retains only in-frame clones and omits some. Among approximately 120,000 clones listed, less than 80% were seen once. Sample: PBMCs. All receptors come from a woman aged 45 to 65 in good health and CMV-seropositive.

This clone was recorded a few times. The V gene is TRBV9, the J gene TRBJ1-2, with 11 bases identical to TRBD1. Germline V gene data show CDR1 as SGDLS and CDR2 as YYNGEE. V shed 2 bases and J 8 bases; nucleotides not matched to a gene: 8. The CDR3 covers 15 residues. The DNA of the CDR3 is TGTGCCAGCAGCGTGCTCTCGGGACAGGGGGAAGGCTACACCTTC. Translating it yields CASSVLSGQGEGYTF. Full variable domain (rest looked up from reference TRBV9 and TRBJ1-2): DSGVTQTPKHLITATGQRVTLRCSPRSGDLSVYWYQQSLDQGLQFLIQYYNGEERAKGNILERFSAQQFPDLHSELNLSSLELGDSALYFCASSVLSGQGEGYTFGSGTRLTVV.

This chain connects TRBV7-9 to TRBJ2-5; D is unclear. Looked up from germline, CDR1 is SEHNR and CDR2 is FQNEAQ (reference sequence). The CDR3 consists of 13 residues. V dropped 6 bases and J dropped 0 bases, with 8 bases sitting between them. The DNA of the CDR3 is TGTGCCAGCAGGGATAGCAACCAAGAGACCCAGTACTTC. This translates into CASRDSNQETQYF.

The rearrangement links TRBV6-5 to TRBJ1-2, with 8 bases matching TRBD1. Germline V lookup: CDR1 MNHEY, CDR2 SVGAGI. The CDR3 spans 14 residues. V was clipped by 2 bases and J by 7 bases; unmatched bases: 6. CDR3 sequence (DNA): TGTGCCAGCAGTTACCGGACAGGGAGAGGTGGCTACACCTTC. Encoded protein: CASSYRTGRGGYTF.

The rearrangement joins TRBV6-5 to TRBJ2-2; D may be TRBD1 (5 bases). Germline values: CDR1 MNHEY, CDR2 SVGAGI. This CDR3 is 15 amino acids long. V was shortened by 5 bases and J by 3 bases, with 13 bases between the two germline ends. CDR3 sequence (DNA): TGTGCCAGCAGTACCCAGGGTACTCACACCGGGGAGCTGTTTTTT. Protein product: CASSTQGTHTGELFF.

The genes are TRBV4-3 and TRBJ1-6; D is ambiguous. The germline V and J ends were trimmed by 3 bases and 0 bases, with 9 bases remaining between them. The CDR3 runs 16 residues. Germline-derived CDR1 and CDR2 are LGHNA and YSLEER. The CDR3 reads CASSHHSSSYNSPLHF. Here the CDR3 DNA reads TGCGCCAGCAGCCACCACTCGAGCTCCTATAATTCACCCCTCCACTTT.

In DNA, the CDR3 is TGTGCCAGCAGCTTAGGTCGGGGGGGCCGTGTCGGGGAGCTGTTTTTT. Amino acids: CASSLGRGGRVGELFF. This rearrangement joins TRBV7-2 to TRBJ2-2, with TRBD2 identical over 8 bases. The CDR3 totals 16 residues. After removal of 1 base from V and 7 bases from J, the junction contained 8 bases not matched to a gene. Germline CDR1 and CDR2: SGHTA and FQGNSA.

The count of this clone is one. The chain links TRBV7-4 to TRBJ2-5, with 7 bases lining up with TRBD2. The closer fit of TRBJ2-7 to the DNA end suggests the J call may be wrong. Looked up from germline, CDR1 is SGHVT and CDR2 is SQSDAQ. The CDR3 extends over 15 amino acids. In nucleotides, the CDR3 is TGTGCCAGCAGCTTACAGCGCGGGGGACCCTACGAGCAGTACTTC. It yields the protein CASSLQRGGPYEQYF.

The V call is TRBV7-2, the J call TRBJ2-7, with TRBD1 matching 7 bases. V shed 4 bases and J 5 bases; nucleotides not matched to a gene: 14. CDR1 and CDR2 from the germline V gene are SGHTA and FQGNSA. The CDR3 totals 16 residues. The DNA for the CDR3 is TGTGCCAGCAGCTCCTTTGACAGGGAGCCTAAAGACGAGCAGTACTTC. As protein: CASSSFDREPKDEQYF.

The rearrangement uses TRBV27 and TRBJ2-6; TRBD1 might be the D (5 bases). Germline CDR1 reads MNHEY; CDR2 reads SMNVEV (reference sequence). This CDR3 comprises 18 residues. V lost 0 bases to trimming and J lost 0 bases, with 12 bases between them. Here the CDR3 reads CASSLSQGVFSGANVLTF. CDR3 DNA sequence: TGTGCCAGCAGTTTATCTCAAGGGGTCTTCTCTGGGGCCAACGTCCTGACTTTC. Supplemented by reference TRBV27 and TRBJ2-6, the full variable domain reads EAQVTQNPRYLITVTGKKLTVTCSQNMNHEYMSWYRQDPGLGLRQIYYSMNVEVTDKGDVPEGYKVSRKEKRNFPLILESPSPNQTSLYFCASSLSQGVFSGANVLTFGAGSRLTVL.

The chain recombines TRBV10-3 with TRBJ2-5; TRBD1 matches at 12 bases. TRBJ2-7 explains the end of the DNA better; the J call may be wrong. The CDR3 has 14 residues. Germline V gene lookup returns CDR1 ENHRY and CDR2 SYGVKD. The CDR3 bases are TGTGCCATCAGTCCGGGACAGGGGGCTTACGAGCAGTACTTC. This codes for CAISPGQGAYEQYF.

This rearrangement joins TRBV4-3 to TRBJ1-1; a possible D gene is TRBD1 (6 bases). Germline loops: CDR1 LGHNA, CDR2 YSLEER. Trimming shortened V by 1 base and J by 11 bases, and 17 bases separated the two germline ends. The CDR3 is 14 amino acids. The CDR3 loop is CASSQGGGGEQAFF. CDR3 in DNA: TGCGCCAGCAGCCAAGGCGGAGGGGGGGAACAGGCTTTCTTT.

This chain uses TRBV7-9 with TRBJ1-4; D not resolved. CDR1 is SEHNR, CDR2 FQNEAQ, per germline (reference sequence). CDR3 size: 14 residues. V gave up 5 bases and J gave up 4 bases, with 11 bases separating them. CDR3 in amino acids: CASSPWEDNEKLFF. CDR3 coding DNA: TGTGCCAGCAGCCCCTGGGAGGATAATGAAAAACTGTTTTTT.

In this sample, this clone turned up once. This sequence joins TRBV2 and TRBJ1-1, with 7 bases identical to TRBD1. V trimming: 7 bases; J trimming: 6 bases; junction bases outside the gene matches: 14. This CDR3 region has 15 residues. Looked up from germline, CDR1 is SNHLY and CDR2 is FYNNEI. The CDR3 nucleotides read TGTGCCAGCACCCAGGGGGGCATTCCGGGGGCTGAAGCTTTCTTT. Its protein is CASTQGGIPGAEAFF.

The gene calls are TRBV7-3 and TRBJ2-5; perhaps TRBD2 as D (7 bases). V lost 5 bases to trimming and J lost 5 bases, with 12 bases between them. The CDR3 runs to 13 residues. The germline gives CDR1 SGHTA, CDR2 FQGTGA. The CDR3 spells CASSRGAGETQYF. CDR3 sequence (DNA): TGTGCCAGCAGCCGGGGGGCTGGGGAGACCCAGTACTTC.